These T cell receptor beta chains were read from a single sample in a study of response to subunit inactivated influenza vaccine. TCRdb independently ran MiXCR on the RT-PCR reads; one entry per CDR3 protein. The sample shows about 480,000 distinct CDR3 sequences, 10% to 11% of them seen only once. The input for sequencing was PBMCs from blood, taken 45 days after vaccination. The source of these receptors is a man between 50 and 59 years old who received an inactivated influenza vaccine. CDR3s include the opening cysteine and the closing phenylalanine or tryptophan. D genes are given only for firm matches. Clone size is stated in some rows and not others, as once, few, many or a class when expanded.

clone_size cdr3_length d_call j_call v_call cdr3_nt cdr3_aa
- 15 TRBD1 TRBJ2-3 TRBV7-9 TGTGCCAGCAGCTTCGGGACAGGGGCGGCAGATACGCAGTATTTT CASSFGTGAADTQYF
few 19 - TRBJ1-6 TRBV6-1 TGTGCCAGCAGCTCACAGGGAGTAGCGGACCCCAACTATAATTCACCCCTCCACTTT CASSSQGVADPNYNSPLHF
few 13 - TRBJ1-2 TRBV12-3/TRBV12-4 TGTGCCAGCAGTTGGACGGCCGGGTATGGCTACACCTTC CASSWTAGYGYTF
few 15 TRBD1 TRBJ2-2 TRBV7-9 TGTGCCAGCAGCCCTCCGACAGGGTCCGCCGGGGAGCTGTTTTTT CASSPPTGSAGELFF
few 16 - TRBJ2-2 TRBV15 TGTGCCACCAGCCGTCGGGGAGGTGGGAACACCGGGGAGCTGTTTTTT CATSRRGGGNTGELFF
- 13 - TRBJ2-5 TRBV30 TGTGCCTGGAGGGCTAGCTCCGACCTGACCCAGTACTTC CAWRASSDLTQYF
many 15 - TRBJ2-3 TRBV2 TGTGCCAGCAAGTTACGCGCCAGAGACACAGATACGCAGTATTTT CASKLRARDTDTQYF
- 17 TRBD2 TRBJ2-3 TRBV5-1 TGCGCCAGCAGCTCCGGGTTCCTAGCGGGGAGCACAGATACGCAGTATTTT CASSSGFLAGSTDTQYF
- 13 - TRBJ1-2 TRBV6-1 TGTGCCAGCATCACCCACGACGGGGACGGCTACACCTTC CASITHDGDGYTF
- 15 - TRBJ2-3 TRBV20-1 TGCAGTGCTAGAGGTCCGGACTGGGGGACAGATACGCAGTATTTT CSARGPDWGTDTQYF
- 15 - TRBJ1-2 TRBV4-1 TGCGCCAGCAGCCAAGCCAGGGCAACTAACTATGGCTACACCTTC CASSQARATNYGYTF
- 15 TRBD1 TRBJ1-3 TRBV5-1 TGCGCCAGCAGCTACACCGGGACAGAGGGAAACACCATATATTTT CASSYTGTEGNTIYF
- 12 TRBD1 TRBJ2-1 TRBV18 TGTGCCAGCTCACCGACAGGGGATGAGCAGTTCTTC CASSPTGDEQFF
many 16 TRBD2 TRBJ2-7 TRBV5-1 TGCGCCAGCAGCTTGGGCGCTAGCGGGGCTACCTACGAGCAGTACTTC CASSLGASGATYEQYF
- 16 - TRBJ1-5 TRBV5-6 TGTGCCAGCAGCTTGGGTCTACCGTTGACCAATCAGCCCCAGCATTTT CASSLGLPLTNQPQHF
many 15 TRBD2 TRBJ2-2 TRBV5-1 TGCGCCAGCAGCGTGACTAGCGGGAGCTCCGGGGAGCTGTTTTTT CASSVTSGSSGELFF